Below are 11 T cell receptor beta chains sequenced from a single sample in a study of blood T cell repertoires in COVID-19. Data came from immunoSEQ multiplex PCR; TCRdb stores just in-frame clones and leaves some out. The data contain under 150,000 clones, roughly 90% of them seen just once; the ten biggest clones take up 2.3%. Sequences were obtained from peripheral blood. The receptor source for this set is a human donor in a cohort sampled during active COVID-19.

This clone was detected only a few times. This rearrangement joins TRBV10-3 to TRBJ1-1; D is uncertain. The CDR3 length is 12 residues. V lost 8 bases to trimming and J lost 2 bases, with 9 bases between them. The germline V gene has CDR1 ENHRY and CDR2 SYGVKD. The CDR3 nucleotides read TGTGCCATCCTAACAGATAACACTGAAGCTTTCTTT. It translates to CAILTDNTEAFF.

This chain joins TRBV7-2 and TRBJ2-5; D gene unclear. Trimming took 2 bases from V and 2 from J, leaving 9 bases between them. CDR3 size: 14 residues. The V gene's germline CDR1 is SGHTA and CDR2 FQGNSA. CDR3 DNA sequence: TGTGCCAGCAGCTTATGGCCAATGCAAGAGACCCAGTACTTC. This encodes CASSLWPMQETQYF.

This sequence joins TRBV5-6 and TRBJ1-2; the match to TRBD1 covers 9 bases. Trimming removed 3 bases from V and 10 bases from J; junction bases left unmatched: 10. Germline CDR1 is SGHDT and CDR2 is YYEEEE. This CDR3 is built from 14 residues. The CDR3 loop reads CASSYLVGQGFYTF. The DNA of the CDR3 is TGTGCCAGCAGCTACCTCGTGGGACAGGGTTTCTACACCTTC.

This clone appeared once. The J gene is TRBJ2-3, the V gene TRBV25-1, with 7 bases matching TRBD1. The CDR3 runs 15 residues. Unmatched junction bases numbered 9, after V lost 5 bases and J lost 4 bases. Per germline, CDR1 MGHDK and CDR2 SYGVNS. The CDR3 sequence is CASSKQEGGADTQYF. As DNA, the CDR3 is TGTGCCAGCAGTAAACAAGAAGGGGGCGCAGATACGCAGTATTTT.

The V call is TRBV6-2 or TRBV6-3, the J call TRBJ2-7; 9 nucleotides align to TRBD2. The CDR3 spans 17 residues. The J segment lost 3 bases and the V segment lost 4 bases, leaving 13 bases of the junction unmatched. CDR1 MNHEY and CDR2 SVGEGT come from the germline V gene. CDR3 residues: CASSSDFLAGVVYEQYF. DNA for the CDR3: TGTGCCAGCAGTTCCGATTTTTTAGCGGGAGTGGTCTACGAGCAGTACTTC.

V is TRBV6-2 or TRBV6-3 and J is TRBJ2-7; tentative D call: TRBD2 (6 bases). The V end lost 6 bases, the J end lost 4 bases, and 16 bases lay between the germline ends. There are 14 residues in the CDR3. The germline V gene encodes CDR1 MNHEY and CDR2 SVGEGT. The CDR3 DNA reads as TGTGCCAGCAGCCCAAGACTAGTGGGGTACGAGCAGTACTTC. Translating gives CASSPRLVGYEQYF.

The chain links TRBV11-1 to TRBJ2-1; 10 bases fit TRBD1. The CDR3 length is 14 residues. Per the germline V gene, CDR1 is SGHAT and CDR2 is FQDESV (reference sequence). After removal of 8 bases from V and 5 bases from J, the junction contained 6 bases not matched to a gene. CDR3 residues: CASQWTGGNNEQFF. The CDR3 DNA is TGTGCCAGCCAATGGACAGGGGGAAACAATGAGCAGTTCTTC.

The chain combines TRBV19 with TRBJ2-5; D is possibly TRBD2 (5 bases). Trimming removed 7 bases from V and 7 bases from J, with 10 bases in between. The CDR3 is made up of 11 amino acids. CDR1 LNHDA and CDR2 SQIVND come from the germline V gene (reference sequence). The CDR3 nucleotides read TGTGCCAGTAATAAAGGAGGGACCCAGTACTTC. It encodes CASNKGGTQYF.

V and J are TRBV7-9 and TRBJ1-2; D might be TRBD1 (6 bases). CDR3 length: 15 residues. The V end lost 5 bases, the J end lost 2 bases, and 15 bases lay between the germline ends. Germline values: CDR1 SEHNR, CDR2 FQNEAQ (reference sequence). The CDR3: CASSASEGHNYGYTF. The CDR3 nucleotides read TGTGCCAGCAGCGCGAGCGAGGGACACAACTATGGCTACACCTTC.

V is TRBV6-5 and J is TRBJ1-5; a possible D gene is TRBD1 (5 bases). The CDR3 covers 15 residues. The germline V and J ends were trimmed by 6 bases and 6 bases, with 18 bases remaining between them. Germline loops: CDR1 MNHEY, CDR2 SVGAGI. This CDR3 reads CASSPMGTMGQPQHF. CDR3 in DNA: TGTGCCAGCAGCCCCATGGGGACTATGGGTCAGCCCCAGCATTTT.

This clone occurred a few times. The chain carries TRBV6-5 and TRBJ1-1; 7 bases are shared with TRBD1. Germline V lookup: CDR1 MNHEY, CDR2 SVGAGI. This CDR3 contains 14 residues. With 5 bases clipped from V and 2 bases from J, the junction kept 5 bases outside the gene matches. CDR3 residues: CASSRQGVNTEAFF. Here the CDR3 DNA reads TGTGCCAGCAGTAGACAGGGCGTAAACACTGAAGCTTTCTTT.